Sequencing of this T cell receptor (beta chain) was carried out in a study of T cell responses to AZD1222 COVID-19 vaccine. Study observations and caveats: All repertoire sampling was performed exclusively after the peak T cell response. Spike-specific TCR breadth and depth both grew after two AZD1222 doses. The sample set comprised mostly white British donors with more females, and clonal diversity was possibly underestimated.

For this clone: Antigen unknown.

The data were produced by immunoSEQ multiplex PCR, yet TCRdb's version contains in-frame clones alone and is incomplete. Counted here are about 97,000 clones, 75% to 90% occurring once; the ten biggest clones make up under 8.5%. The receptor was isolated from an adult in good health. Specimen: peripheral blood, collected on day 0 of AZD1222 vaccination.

The CDR3 is CATSRGRHQETQYF. The CDR3, as DNA: TGTGCCACCAGCAGAGGCAGGCACCAAGAGACCCAGTACTTC. The chain employs TRBV15 and TRBJ2-5, with unresolved D. The V end lost 1 base, the J end lost 0 bases, and 6 bases lay between the germline ends. Germline V gene sequence: CDR1 LNHNV, CDR2 YYDKDF (reference sequence). CDR3 length: 14 amino acids.